A selection of T cell receptor beta chains follows, all from one sample in a study of T cells in Graves' hyperthyroidism and ophthalmopathy. TCRdb analysed the multiplex PCR reads with MiXCR anew, one entry per CDR3 protein. The top ten hold under 20% of the sample, which has roughly 570,000 distinct CDR3 sequences, 46% seen once. Sequencing was done on a sample of peripheral blood or thyroid tissue (not recorded which). The origin of the receptors is an adult woman with Graves' disease, either hyperthyroidism or ophthalmopathy (not recorded which). Both conserved end residues are part of each CDR3. D genes are given only for firm matches. Some rows mark clone size as missing; the rest say once, few, many or name a class of expanded clone.

v_call: TRBV9
j_call: TRBJ1-6
clone_size: .
d_call: .
cdr3_nt: TGTGCCAACAACAGGGTGGCCCTCCACTTT
cdr3_aa: CANNRVALHF

v_call: TRBV11-2
j_call: TRBJ1-4
clone_size: .
d_call: .
cdr3_nt: TGTGCCAGCAGCTACCATGGGGAAAAACTGTTTTTT
cdr3_aa: CASSYHGEKLFF

v_call: TRBV5-1
j_call: TRBJ1-4
clone_size: .
d_call: TRBD1
cdr3_nt: TGCGCCAGCACCGACAGGGCGGGTGAAAAGCTGTTTTTT
cdr3_aa: CASTDRAGEKLFF

v_call: TRBV2
j_call: TRBJ1-6
clone_size: many
d_call: .
cdr3_nt: TGTGCCAGCAGTGAGGATAATTCACCCCTCCACTTT
cdr3_aa: CASSEDNSPLHF

v_call: TRBV7-9
j_call: TRBJ2-7
clone_size: few
d_call: .
cdr3_nt: TGTGCCAGCAGTTTGGGGACAATCAGGAGCTCCTACGAGCAGTACTTC
cdr3_aa: CASSLGTIRSSYEQYF

v_call: TRBV5-1
j_call: TRBJ2-2
clone_size: many
d_call: TRBD1
cdr3_nt: TGCGCCAGCAGCTTGGGACAGGGGGCCGCCGGGGAGCTGTTTTTT
cdr3_aa: CASSLGQGAAGELFF

v_call: TRBV7-8
j_call: TRBJ2-5
clone_size: .
d_call: TRBD1
cdr3_nt: TGTGCCAGCAGCTTCCTCCGGGACAGGTCGGATACGCAGTACTTC
cdr3_aa: CASSFLRDRSDTQYF

v_call: TRBV20-1
j_call: TRBJ1-5
clone_size: .
d_call: TRBD1
cdr3_nt: TGCAGTGGGAGACAGGGGGTTGTCAATCAGCCCCAGCATTTT
cdr3_aa: CSGRQGVVNQPQHF

v_call: TRBV10-3
j_call: TRBJ1-2
clone_size: few
d_call: TRBD1
cdr3_nt: TGTGCCATCACCGAAAACCGGGACAGGGCTTTGGGCTACACCTTC
cdr3_aa: CAITENRDRALGYTF

v_call: TRBV20-1
j_call: TRBJ1-2
clone_size: .
d_call: .
cdr3_nt: TGCAGTGCTAGAGTCTGGCGGGCTGCCACCTTC
cdr3_aa: CSARVWRAATF

v_call: TRBV7-2
j_call: TRBJ2-7
clone_size: many
d_call: TRBD2
cdr3_nt: TGTGCCAGCAGCTATAAATACCCGGGACTAGCACCCTACGAGCAGTACTTC
cdr3_aa: CASSYKYPGLAPYEQYF

v_call: TRBV7-2
j_call: TRBJ2-6
clone_size: many
d_call: .
cdr3_nt: TGTGCCAGCAGCTTCCACTCTGGGGCCAACGTCCTGACTTTC
cdr3_aa: CASSFHSGANVLTF

v_call: TRBV29-1
j_call: TRBJ2-5
clone_size: .
d_call: TRBD1
cdr3_nt: TGCAGCGGGGACAGGGAGAGGAGGACCCAGTACTTC
cdr3_aa: CSGDRERRTQYF

v_call: TRBV3-1
j_call: TRBJ1-4
clone_size: many
d_call: .
cdr3_nt: TGTGCCAGCAGCCAAGGTACTTATGGCGCTAATGAAAAACTGTTTTTT
cdr3_aa: CASSQGTYGANEKLFF

v_call: TRBV7-8
j_call: TRBJ1-6
clone_size: .
d_call: .
cdr3_nt: TGTGCCAGCAGCTTAAGGGAGGGGACACATAATTCACCCCTCCACTTT
cdr3_aa: CASSLREGTHNSPLHF

v_call: TRBV6-6
j_call: TRBJ1-4
clone_size: .
d_call: TRBD1
cdr3_nt: TGTGCCAGCAGTGTCACAGGGGAATATGAAAAACTGTTTTTT
cdr3_aa: CASSVTGEYEKLFF

v_call: TRBV20-1
j_call: TRBJ2-3
clone_size: .
d_call: TRBD2
cdr3_nt: TGCAGTGTAGTGGGGGGGACGCTACGTTCCACAGATACGCAGTATTTT
cdr3_aa: CSVVGGTLRSTDTQYF

v_call: TRBV7-6
j_call: TRBJ2-7
clone_size: .
d_call: .
cdr3_nt: TGTGCCAGCAGCCCTCAACGGGGCTACGAGCAGTACTTC
cdr3_aa: CASSPQRGYEQYF